The text below deals with one T cell receptor (beta chain). The antigen remains unidentified. The junction departs from the called germline gene at one end, perhaps through a read error. The entry originates in a study of memory CD4+ T cells and cytomegalovirus serostatus. Study information: This sample comes from healthy Belgian adults, roughly 9 CMV seropositive, 24 seronegative.

CDR1 and CDR2 from the germline V gene are SGHDN and FVKESK. The CDR3 runs 15 residues. Assay used: immunoSEQ multiplex PCR; TCRdb lists only in-frame clones, some missing. The sample shows about 75,000 clones, roughly 78% of them seen only once. The sort gate was single viable CD3+CD4+CD8-CD45RO+ cells for memory CD4+ T cells. CMV serostatus came from serum IgG against pp150, pp28, p38, p52. Overall study results and limits: About 40% of the roughly 160 known CMV-associated TCRbeta sequences appeared in CD4+ memory. A US-trained random forest predicted CMV serostatus with median AUC 0.91.

V usage is TRBV14 and J usage is TRBJ2-7; the match to TRBD1 covers 9 bases. This TCR derives from an adult in good health and CMV-seropositive. The sequenced sample consisted of memory CD4+ T cells from blood. CDR3 region: CASSQVTIPGQGLSF. In DNA, the CDR3 is TGTGCCAGCAGCCAAGTAACGATTCCGGGACAGGGTCTCTCCTTC.